This TCR beta chain was sequenced in a study of T cells in Graves' hyperthyroidism and ophthalmopathy (dated by TCRdb to about 2019). General notes on the study: Peripheral blood was collected at initial diagnosis, before any treatment. Prospective prediction of ophthalmopathy was tested in an independent validation cohort consisting of about 19 hyperthyroidism patients and more than 15 patients who later progressed to ophthalmopathy. Thyroid tissue and blood T-cell repertoires from more than 5 Graves' hyperthyroidism patients were also compared in the study. The paper describes TCR Vbeta CDR3 sequencing of 120 to 150 peripheral blood samples, made up of approximately 40 ophthalmopathy patients, roughly 75 hyperthyroidism patients and 17 progressor patients. To identify TCR V-J signatures that set the groups apart, the researchers used a discovery cohort of 95 to 100 patients, made up of 40 to 45 with Graves' ophthalmopathy and around 58 with stable Graves' hyperthyroidism. For training and testing, the roughly 97 patients in the discovery cohort were randomly divided in a 7:3 ratio. Once sampling was done, hyperthyroidism patients were given methimazole at a starting dose of 30 mg daily, whereas ophthalmopathy patients were given high-dose intravenous methylprednisolone. Results the study describes overall, beyond this receptor: Blood samples also contained most of the expanded thyroid clonotypes (frequency above 0.001), which suggests that blood repertoires may reflect thyroid immune responses. No statistical method was used to fix the sample size in advance, and group allocation was not hidden from the investigators. In cross-validation, a model built on a 13 V-J signature told ophthalmopathy apart from stable hyperthyroidism with about 90% sensitivity and around 84% specificity, and in testing the same model reached 80%/75%. In validation, the model predicted progression to ophthalmopathy a median of approximately 6.3 months before onset, with about 71% sensitivity and 72.22% specificity.

This clonotype was counted ten times or more. Its antigen is not yet known. No per-base quality is available; no much larger clone lies one base away. Amplification of TCR beta CDR3 regions was carried out from RNA transcripts. For the first round of RT-PCR on the TCR CDR3, the HTBI primer set was used together with the Qiagen OneStep RT-PCR kit. Libraries were constructed in a second round of multiplex PCR, after which size selection and purification were performed. Paired-end sequencing of the libraries was performed with 100 bp reads on an Illumina HiSeq2000. Concerning the study's data processing: SOAPnuke was used to process the raw data, throwing out any read that contained adapters or uncalled bases, had a mean Phred below 15, or lacked an exact constant-primer or identifier match. High-quality paired reads were merged using COPE v1.2.5, and each unique nucleotide sequence was defined as a clonotype. MiTCR v1.1 was used to align the clonotypes against IMGT TRBV, TRBD and TRBJ reference segments. Analysis was restricted to V-J combinations with a frequency above 0.0001, which covered roughly 99% of repertoires. The TCS score was defined as F50 (clonal expansion) divided by E x V (chaos), with BLOSUM62-based TCRdist calculated between CDR3 peptides within each V-J. Welch's t-statistics and random forest reduced just over 500 V-J features to roughly 13, which were used in a naive Bayes classifier (R e1071). The raw public data were reprocessed by TCRdb itself: fastp quality trimming at Q25, MiXCR clonotype calling, in-frame beta chains only. For every CDR3 protein sequence, its rows merge into one entry that carries the most common genes and DNA. TCRdb, not the original authors, processed these V and J calls. For this sample the table gives hundreds of thousands of distinct CDR3 sequences, of which approximately 21% were detected only once. The leading ten clones occupy under 65% of the sample.

In the ophthalmopathy patients, disease was moderately to severely active, with a Clinical Activity Score of 3 or more, a NOSPECS grade of 4 or more, and a duration of less than 3 months. Patients with uncontrolled infections, other autoimmune diseases, pregnancy or lactation were excluded. Diagnoses were established on the basis of clinical symptoms, serum thyroxine and TRAb, thyroid ultrasound, and orbital computed tomography. Ficoll-Paque density gradient centrifugation was used to isolate PBMCs from 8 to 10 ml of fresh peripheral blood. Trizol reagent was used to extract total RNA, and RNA quality was then checked on an Agilent 2100 Bioanalyzer. CDR1 is given as SGHAT and CDR2 as FQNNGV, both from the germline V gene. Clipping removes 3 bases from V and 5 bases from J, with 16 as the unmatched junction base count. The CDR3 measures 18 amino acids from cysteine to phenylalanine. The DNA shown is the 54-base CDR3, in frame from base 1.

The receptor was derived from a man younger than 40 with Graves' ophthalmopathy. The chain employs TRBV11-2 and TRBJ2-5; 9 bases in the junction line up with TRBD1. What was sequenced was blood. This receptor has the CDR3 CASSFGAGSGTGLETQYF. The DNA sequence is as follows: TGTGCCAGCAGCTTCGGTGCGGGGTCCGGGACAGGGCTGGAGACCCAGTACTTC.